One and the same sample provided the 22 T cell receptor beta chains below, sequenced in a study of cytomegalovirus exposure and HLA in healthy donors. The protocol was immunoSEQ multiplex PCR, while the TCRdb copy is restricted to in-frame clones and leaves out a portion. The top ten clones hold more than 0.95% of a sample with over 100,000 clones, 89% of them seen once. What was sequenced was PBMCs. All receptors derive from a woman between 18 and 29 years old in good health and CMV-seronegative.

This clone has only one observation. The rearrangement joins TRBV7-9 to TRBJ1-4, with a tentative D call TRBD1 (5 bases). Between the trimmed V and J ends, which lost 1 base and 10 bases, there was a span of 10 bases. Germline-derived CDR1 and CDR2 are SEHNR and FQNEAQ (reference sequence). The CDR3 is 13 amino acids. CDR3 loop: CASSLGGGGKLFF. DNA of the CDR3: TGTGCCAGCAGCTTAGGGGGCGGCGGAAAACTGTTTTTT.

The rearrangement uses TRBV5-1 and TRBJ1-3; 10 bases map to TRBD1. CDR3 length equals 16 residues. V was pared by 0 bases and J by 1 base, with 1 base of the junction left unmatched. CDR1 SGHRS and CDR2 YFSETQ come from the germline V gene. CDR3 coding DNA: TGCGCCAGCAGCTTGGGACAGGGGGCTTCTGGAAACACCATATATTTT. This sequence encodes CASSLGQGASGNTIYF.

The chain is built from TRBV7-2 and TRBJ2-7, with unresolved D. V was clipped by 1 base and J by 3 bases, with 13 bases between them. Germline CDR1 and CDR2: SGHTA and FQGNSA. The CDR3 length is 15 residues. CDR3 loop: CASSLEQLPNYEQYF. CDR3 nucleotide sequence: TGTGCCAGCAGCTTAGAACAGCTCCCAAACTACGAGCAGTACTTC.

V is TRBV19 and J is TRBJ2-7, with D possibly being TRBD1 (5 bases). V lost 2 bases and J 9 bases, leaving 14 bases between the germline ends. The CDR3 consists of 13 residues. Germline V gene lookup returns CDR1 LNHDA and CDR2 SQIVND (reference sequence). The CDR3 sequence: CASSIFLWGGQYF. The CDR3 DNA reads TGTGCCAGTAGTATATTCCTCTGGGGCGGGCAGTACTTC.

V usage is TRBV6-1 and J usage is TRBJ1-2; the D gene is possibly TRBD1 (6 bases). Germline V gene sequence: CDR1 MNHNS, CDR2 SASEGT. The CDR3 sequence is 14 residues long. V was pared by 1 base and J by 7 bases, with 13 bases between. The CDR3 sequence: CASSEVPGEGGYTF. Here the CDR3 DNA reads TGTGCCAGCAGTGAAGTACCAGGGGAAGGTGGCTACACCTTC.

The chain links TRBV19 to TRBJ2-5; 10 bases map to TRBD2. Germline CDR1 reads LNHDA; CDR2 reads SQIVND (reference sequence). Trimming at V came to 4 bases and at J to 5 bases, leaving 7 bases not matched to a gene. The CDR3 has 15 amino acids. The CDR3 is CASSNQRGGRETQYF. Here the CDR3 DNA reads TGTGCCAGTAGTAACCAGCGGGGGGGCCGGGAGACCCAGTACTTC.

This clone has only one observation. The chain recombines TRBV6-1 with TRBJ2-3, with D perhaps TRBD1 (6 bases). From germline, CDR1 is MNHNS and CDR2 SASEGT. Trimming shortened V by 6 bases and J by 4 bases, and 11 bases separated the two germline ends. The CDR3 sequence is 13 residues long. CDR3 sequence reads: CASRTGIADTQYF. CDR3 DNA: TGTGCCAGCAGGACAGGCATCGCAGATACGCAGTATTTT.

V usage is TRBV6-1 and J usage is TRBJ1-3; D is ambiguous. The CDR3 length is 15 residues. Trimming took off 3 bases at V and 2 bases at J, with 11 bases between the two ends. Germline V CDR1 and CDR2: MNHNS, SASEGT. The DNA of the CDR3 is TGTGCCAGCAGTGAGAGAGCCTTTACTGGAAACACCATATATTTT. Its protein product is CASSERAFTGNTIYF.

The rearrangement links TRBV7-2 to TRBJ2-3; 10 bases map to TRBD2. J was trimmed by 4 bases and V by 5 bases; bases with no gene match: 15. Germline CDR1 reads SGHTA; CDR2 reads FQGNSA. This CDR3 is built from 18 residues. This chain's CDR3 is CASSTKKRTSGNADTQYF. The CDR3 bases are TGTGCCAGCAGCACGAAAAAGAGGACTAGCGGAAACGCAGATACGCAGTATTTT.

V gene TRBV5-1 combines with J gene TRBJ1-6; D gene uncertain. V lost 2 bases, J lost 3 bases, and 12 bases lay in between. There are 16 residues in the CDR3. CDR1 and CDR2 from the germline V gene are SGHRS and YFSETQ. The CDR3 nucleotides are TGCGCCAGCAGCTTTGACGGAAGACTCTATAATTCACCCCTCCACTTT. It codes for CASSFDGRLYNSPLHF.

The chain combines TRBV2 with TRBJ2-5, with a weak D call TRBD1 (5 bases). The J call may be faulty, since TRBJ2-7 better matches the DNA end. The germline CDR1 and CDR2 sequences are SNHLY and FYNNEI. There are 15 residues in the CDR3. In DNA, the CDR3 is TGTGCCAGCAGTGAAGGGACAAGATTTCTGGACGAGCAGTACTTC. Protein sequence: CASSEGTRFLDEQYF.

The chain recombines TRBV11-2 with TRBJ1-6; 8 bases align to TRBD1. Germline V gene data show CDR1 as SGHAT and CDR2 as FQNNGV. This CDR3 comprises 17 residues. V dropped 5 bases and J dropped 5; count of bases not matched to a gene: 11. The CDR3 bases are TGTGCCAGCAGCCGCCTACAACTGACAGGGGATAATTCACCCCTCCACTTT. Translation gives CASSRLQLTGDNSPLHF.

This chain uses TRBV5-6 with TRBJ2-7; perhaps TRBD1 as D (6 bases). The CDR3 runs to 15 residues. Germline assignment: CDR1 SGHDT and CDR2 YYEEEE. The CDR3 spells CAPSPPGHRTYEQYF. The DNA for the CDR3 is TGTGCACCATCCCCCCCGGGACACCGAACCTACGAGCAGTACTTC.

V is TRBV11-2 and J is TRBJ2-2, with TRBD1 as a possible D gene (6 bases). With 1 base removed from V and 4 bases from J, the gap between germline ends came to 10 bases. Germline V CDR1 and CDR2: SGHAT, FQNNGV. The CDR3 is 15 residues long. CDR3 nucleotide sequence: TGTGCCAGCAGCTTAGGACAGGTGGGCACCGGGGAGCTGTTTTTT. This gives the protein CASSLGQVGTGELFF.

This clone was recorded once. The V call is TRBV6-5, the J call TRBJ1-1; D gene ambiguous. The CDR3 loop spans 15 amino acids. Germline-derived CDR1 and CDR2 are MNHEY and SVGAGI. V lost 8 bases, J lost 1 base, and 17 bases lay in between. CDR3 residues: CASRDDSAPNTEAFF. The DNA for the CDR3 is TGTGCCAGCCGCGATGATAGTGCACCGAACACTGAAGCTTTCTTT.

This chain joins TRBV9 and TRBJ2-3, with D maybe TRBD2 (6 bases). This CDR3 region has 15 residues. The germline CDR1 and CDR2 sequences are SGDLS and YYNGEE. The ends were cut back, 2 bases at V and 7 bases at J, with 17 bases in the middle. The CDR3 DNA reads as TGTGCCAGCAGCGTCCGGGACTTTACGACGAATACGCAGTATTTT. Translation: CASSVRDFTTNTQYF.

V gene TRBV4-1 combines with J gene TRBJ2-7; TRBD1 matches 7 bases. Germline V gene sequence: CDR1 MGHRA, CDR2 YSYEKL. This CDR3 is built from 15 residues. V shed 0 bases, J shed 3 bases, and the junction held 5 bases outside the gene matches. CDR3 DNA: TGCGCCAGCAGCCAAGAAAGGACAGGTGGCTACGAGCAGTACTTC. Residues: CASSQERTGGYEQYF.

The CDR3 spells CSVTGDYGYTF. CDR3 nucleotide sequence: TGCAGCGTCACAGGGGACTATGGCTACACCTTC. The chain couples TRBV29-1 to TRBJ1-2, with 7 bases that match TRBD1. The CDR3 contains 11 residues. Trimming cost V 6 bases and J 3 bases; bases outside gene matches: 1. Germline V gene sequence: CDR1 SQVTM, CDR2 ANQGSEA.

J is TRBJ2-7 and V is TRBV6-6, with TRBD1 matching 7 bases. This CDR3 comprises 14 residues. After removal of 0 bases from V and 6 bases from J, the junction contained 5 bases not matched to a gene. Germline assignment: CDR1 MNHNY and CDR2 SVGAGI (reference sequence). For the CDR3, the DNA is TGTGCCAGCAGTTACTCCTACAGGGGCTCCGAGCAGTACTTC. Protein product: CASSYSYRGSEQYF.

V usage is TRBV5-1 and J usage is TRBJ2-3; D is possibly TRBD1 (5 bases). The germline gives CDR1 SGHRS, CDR2 YFSETQ. The CDR3 extends over 14 amino acids. Trimming left V 4 bases short and J 2 bases short, with 11 bases between. Here the CDR3 reads CASSEAGSTDTQYF. CDR3 DNA sequence: TGCGCCAGCAGCGAGGCAGGGTCCACAGATACGCAGTATTTT.

Only a few counts were recorded for this clone. Here the CDR3 DNA reads TGTGCCAGCAGTGCGGGGGAGTCCTCACCCCTCCACTTT. Residues: CASSAGESSPLHF. The chain recombines TRBV6-1 with TRBJ1-6; tentative D call: TRBD1 (5 bases). The CDR3 contains 13 residues. V was pared by 4 bases and J by 10 bases, with 11 bases between. Per germline, CDR1 MNHNS and CDR2 SASEGT.

V and J are TRBV29-1 and TRBJ1-3; TRBD1 agrees at 7 bases. This CDR3 has 13 amino acids. Germline assignment: CDR1 SQVTM and CDR2 ANQGSEA. The J segment lost 4 bases and the V segment lost 7 bases, leaving 7 bases of the junction unmatched. The CDR3, as DNA: TGCAGCGCCGCCAGGGGGACCGGAAACACCATATATTTT. Its translation: CSAARGTGNTIYF.